One and the same sample provided the 27 T cell receptor beta chains below, sequenced in a study of T cells in Graves' hyperthyroidism and ophthalmopathy. There were TCR beta CDR3 regions amplified from RNA transcripts. The primer set for the first-round RT-PCR of the TCR CDR3 was HTBI. Each CDR3 protein is one row after TCRdb ran MiXCR on the multiplex PCR reads. The sample yields 750,000 to 950,000 distinct CDR3 sequences, 38% seen once. Source material: blood. The source is a man younger than 35 with Graves' hyperthyroidism.

CDR3 protein: CASRLEGGETQYF. CDR3 bases: TGTGCCAGCAGGTTGGAGGGTGGGGAGACCCAGTACTTC. The rearrangement joins TRBV7-2 to TRBJ2-5; D possibly corresponds to TRBD2 (6 bases). Germline CDR1 is SGHTA and CDR2 is FQGNSA. The CDR3 covers 13 residues. Between the trimmed V and J ends, which lost 6 bases and 5 bases, there was a span of 13 bases.

This clonotype was counted ten times or more. This chain joins TRBV25-1 and TRBJ2-7; 7 bases match TRBD1. This CDR3 is 16 amino acids long. In germline, CDR1 is MGHDK, CDR2 SYGVNS. The ends lost 3 bases at V and 1 base at J; junction bases unmatched: 9. CDR3 loop: CASSEDRYASSYEQYF. In DNA, the CDR3 is TGTGCCAGCAGTGAGGACAGGTACGCATCTTCCTACGAGCAGTACTTC.

The CDR3 DNA reads TGTGCCAGCAGTGTATCAGAGATCCAGAACACTGAAGCTTTCTTT. Amino acid sequence: CASSVSEIQNTEAFF. The V call is TRBV12-3 or TRBV12-4, the J call TRBJ1-1, with no clear D. The CDR3 runs to 15 residues. Trimming left V 5 bases short and J 1 base short, with 14 bases between.

V gene TRBV11-2 combines with J gene TRBJ1-3; D ambiguous. V lost 5 bases and J 4 bases, leaving 12 bases between the germline ends. Germline V gives CDR1 SGHAT, CDR2 FQNNGV. The CDR3 totals 14 residues. The CDR3 is CASSQEYPGNTIYF. CDR3 bases: TGTGCCAGCAGCCAAGAGTATCCCGGAAACACCATATATTTT. The full variable domain, with the rest looked up from reference TRBV11-2 and TRBJ1-3, is EAGVAQSPRYKIIEKRQSVAFWCNPISGHATLYWYQQILGQGPKLLIQFQNNGVVDDSQLPKDRFSAERLKGVDSTLKIQPAKLEDSAVYLCASSQEYPGNTIYFGEGSWLTVV.

Points on this clonotype: The junction does not match germline at one end; this may be a read error. V and J are TRBV6-5 and TRBJ1-5, with a weak D call TRBD1 (5 bases). This CDR3 is 17 amino acids long. Germline CDR1 is MNHEY and CDR2 is SVGAGI. The CDR3 coding sequence is TGTGCCATCAGTTACGGAGTAGGGGTGAGTAGCAATCAGCCCCAGCATTTT. Its translation: CAISYGVGVSSNQPQHF.

This clonotype was seen only a few times. The chain couples TRBV2 to TRBJ2-7; TRBD2 agrees at 9 bases. V gave up 3 bases and J gave up 6 bases; unmatched junction bases: 15. Germline V CDR1 and CDR2: SNHLY, FYNNEI. The length of the CDR3 is 17 residues. The CDR3 protein is CASSDPLPGLAMTEQYF. The CDR3 DNA is TGTGCCAGCAGTGATCCTTTACCGGGACTAGCTATGACCGAGCAGTACTTC.

Many counts were recorded for this clonotype. V and J are TRBV7-2 and TRBJ1-5; D is unclear. This CDR3 has 16 residues. Deletions cut 5 bases from V and 5 bases from J, with 19 bases between. CDR1 is SGHTA, CDR2 FQGNSA, per germline. Here the CDR3 DNA reads TGTGCCAGCAGCCGCCTCTTTCTGGGGAGGGATCAGCCCCAGCATTTT. As protein: CASSRLFLGRDQPQHF.

The chain joins TRBV3-1 to TRBJ1-5, with 7 bases lining up with TRBD1. Per the germline V gene, CDR1 is LGHDT and CDR2 is YNNKEL (reference sequence). The CDR3 consists of 14 residues. Trimming took 6 bases from V and 7 from J; bases not matched to a gene: 9. This chain's CDR3 is CASSQQAGGQPQHF. The CDR3 nucleotides are TGTGCCAGCAGTCAACAGGCAGGGGGACAGCCCCAGCATTTT.

In regard to this clonotype: Mismatch with germline at one junction end may stem from a read error. The gene calls are TRBV7-7 and TRBJ2-5; 7 bases map to TRBD1. CDR3 length: 15 residues. Germline V gene sequence: CDR1 SSHAT, CDR2 FNYEAQ (reference sequence). The DNA of the CDR3 is TGTGCTAGCAGTTACACAGGGGCTGCACAAGAGACCCAGTACTTC. Amino acid sequence: CASSYTGAAQETQYF.

This chain uses TRBV5-6 with TRBJ1-1; D call uncertain. The germline gives CDR1 SGHDT, CDR2 YYEEEE. V was pared by 3 bases and J by 7 bases, with 19 bases between. The CDR3 contains 15 residues. The CDR3 nucleotides read TGTGCCAGCAGCTCGGCTGTATGGACGAAGAATGAAGCTTTCTTT. It yields the protein CASSSAVWTKNEAFF.

As for this clonotype: Germline is not matched at one junction end, which may reflect a read error. The chain combines TRBV4-1 with TRBJ1-1; D perhaps matches TRBD1 (5 bases). The CDR3 runs to 13 residues. The germline V gene encodes CDR1 MGHRA and CDR2 YSYEKL. The CDR3, as DNA: TGTGCCAGCAGCCAGGAGGGGAAGCGTGAAGCTTTCTTT. This sequence encodes CASSQEGKREAFF.

This clonotype was seen ten or more times. V is TRBV2 and J is TRBJ2-2; D ambiguous. Germline V gives CDR1 SNHLY, CDR2 FYNNEI. The CDR3 sequence is 13 residues long. With 4 bases removed from V and 7 bases from J, the gap between germline ends came to 10 bases. CDR3 DNA: TGTGCCAGCAGTGTTTTGTCAGACGGGGAGCTGTTTTTT. The encoded protein is CASSVLSDGELFF.

V gene TRBV14 combines with J gene TRBJ1-3; D is possibly TRBD1 (5 bases). V was shortened by 1 base and J by 4 bases, with 14 bases between the two germline ends. CDR1 is SGHDN and CDR2 is FVKESK in the germline V gene. The CDR3 covers 16 residues. The CDR3 bases are TGTGCCAGCAGCCAAGGGGGTGCGGGGACCGGAAACACCATATATTTT. It is translated as CASSQGGAGTGNTIYF.

The genes are TRBV20-1 and TRBJ1-5, with D hard to call. Per germline, CDR1 DFQATT and CDR2 SNEGSKA (reference sequence). The CDR3 has 15 amino acids. Trimming took 6 bases from V and 6 from J, leaving 21 bases between them. The CDR3 DNA reads TGCAGTGCCAGTAGGGAATCGGGCCATTTTCAGCCCCAGCATTTT. Its protein product is CSASRESGHFQPQHF.

This clonotype was counted between two and nine times. J is TRBJ2-5 and V is TRBV20-1; D is possibly TRBD1 (6 bases). The V gene's germline CDR1 is DFQATT and CDR2 SNEGSKA (reference sequence). The CDR3 runs 13 residues. Deletions cut 5 bases from V and 4 bases from J, with 14 bases between. CDR3 amino acids: CSAGYRDGETQYF. CDR3 nucleotide sequence: TGCAGTGCTGGTTACAGGGATGGAGAGACCCAGTACTTC.

This clonotype was counted a few times. The rearrangement links TRBV12-3 or TRBV12-4 to TRBJ2-7; TRBD1 or TRBD2 may be the D gene (5 bases each). The V and J ends lost 5 bases and 7 bases respectively, with 15 bases between them. The CDR3 extends over 13 amino acids. This chain's CDR3 is CASSPGTLGEQYF. In nucleotides, the CDR3 is TGTGCCAGCAGTCCAGGGACGCTCGGGGAGCAGTACTTC.

This clonotype was seen a handful of times. V usage is TRBV7-2 and J usage is TRBJ2-6, with D perhaps TRBD1 (6 bases). V lost 6 bases to trimming and J lost 1 base, with 13 bases between them. Germline CDR1 and CDR2: SGHTA and FQGNSA. The CDR3 totals 16 residues. Here the CDR3 reads CASRDPGESGANVLTF. The CDR3 nucleotides read TGTGCCAGCAGGGACCCAGGGGAGTCTGGGGCCAACGTCCTGACTTTC.

The chain combines TRBV19 with TRBJ2-5, with 9 bases aligning to TRBD1. V lost 3 bases, J lost 1 base, and 3 bases stayed unmatched. This CDR3 region has 15 residues. Per germline, CDR1 LNHDA and CDR2 SQIVND (reference sequence). The CDR3 protein is CASSIWTGAQETQYF. CDR3 DNA: TGTGCCAGTAGTATTTGGACAGGGGCCCAAGAGACCCAGTACTTC.

The chain is built from TRBV10-3 and TRBJ1-5, with 8 bases lining up with TRBD1. The CDR3 is 15 amino acids. CDR1 is ENHRY and CDR2 is SYGVKD in the germline V gene. J lost 10 bases, V lost 0 bases, and 8 bases had no gene match. Written as DNA, the CDR3 is TGTGCCATCAGTGAGTCGACAGGGGCTGGTTCACCCCAGCATTTT. This sequence encodes CAISESTGAGSPQHF.

The chain has TRBV12-3 or TRBV12-4 and TRBJ2-5; D is unresolved. The CDR3 has 14 amino acids. Trimming removed 6 bases at V and 5 bases at J, with 16 bases between. CDR3 loop: CASSVDGRWETQYF. DNA for the CDR3: TGTGCCAGCAGCGTTGATGGGCGGTGGGAGACCCAGTACTTC.

This chain uses TRBV7-8 with TRBJ2-7; D might be TRBD2 (6 bases). Germline-derived CDR1 and CDR2 are SGHVS and FQNEAQ. V dropped 6 bases and J dropped 5 bases, with 20 bases sitting between them. The CDR3 contains 15 residues. CDR3 nucleotide sequence: TGTGCCAGCAGTTACTCGACTAGGATCGGCAACGAGCAGTACTTC. It specifies CASSYSTRIGNEQYF.

A remark on this clonotype: This may stem from a read error, because a much larger clone lies one nucleotide away. This sequence joins TRBV25-1 and TRBJ1-6; D gene unclear. The germline gives CDR1 MGHDK, CDR2 SYGVNS. The CDR3 length is 15 residues. The CDR3 region is CVSSVRELGNSPLHF. The CDR3 DNA sequence: TGTGTCAGCAGCGTAAGGGAGTTGGGTAATTCACCCCTCCACTTT.

Comments on this clonotype: The CDR3 carries no conserved terminal phenylalanine or tryptophan, so it likely arises from a read error. This chain links TRBV7-6 with TRBJ2-7; D not certain. This CDR3 is built from 12 residues. V lost 5 bases, J lost 0 bases, and 5 bases lay in between. The germline V gene has CDR1 SGHVS and CDR2 FNYEAQ. The CDR3 protein is CASSGRSYEQYY. CDR3 in DNA: TGTGCCAGCAGCGGACGCTCCTACGAGCAGTACTAC.

A word on this clonotype: Because the CDR3 is missing its conserved closing phenylalanine or tryptophan, this is likely a read error. V gene TRBV29-1 combines with J gene TRBJ1-2; D perhaps matches TRBD1 (6 bases). Germline V gene sequence: CDR1 SQVTM, CDR2 ANQGSEA. CDR3 size: 14 residues. In DNA, the CDR3 is TGCAGCGTTGAATGGGACAAGGCTAACCATGGCTACACCCTC. Protein product: CSVEWDKANHGYTL.

This clonotype was recorded at least ten times. The V and J genes are TRBV2 and TRBJ2-7; D perhaps matches TRBD2 (5 bases). V dropped 0 bases and J dropped 6 bases, with 12 bases sitting between them. The CDR3 is made up of 14 amino acids. CDR1 is SNHLY, CDR2 FYNNEI, per germline. CDR3 DNA: TGTGCCAGCAGTGAAGCTGAGGGCGGTATCGAGCAGTACTTC. Amino acids: CASSEAEGGIEQYF.

In regard to this clonotype: A much larger clone sits a single nucleotide away, making a read error possible. Since no conserved phenylalanine or tryptophan closes the CDR3, a read error is the likely cause. This chain links TRBV7-3 with TRBJ1-6; D remains unclear. Germline lookup yields CDR1 SGHTA and CDR2 FQGTGA. V was shortened by 2 bases and J by 4 bases, with 6 bases between the two germline ends. The CDR3 runs to 14 residues. The CDR3, as DNA: TGTGCCAGCAGCTTAGAGGAGTATAATTCACCCCTCCACCTT. It translates to CASSLEEYNSPLHL.

The rearrangement uses TRBV20-1 and TRBJ1-1; D is unclear. Trimming pared 1 base from V and 13 bases from J, leaving 16 bases between. The CDR3 covers 12 residues. Germline loops: CDR1 DFQATT, CDR2 SNEGSKA (reference sequence). The CDR3 DNA sequence: TGCAGTGCTAGAGGGCTCCCTCGCGGTTTTTTCTTT. It codes for CSARGLPRGFFF.